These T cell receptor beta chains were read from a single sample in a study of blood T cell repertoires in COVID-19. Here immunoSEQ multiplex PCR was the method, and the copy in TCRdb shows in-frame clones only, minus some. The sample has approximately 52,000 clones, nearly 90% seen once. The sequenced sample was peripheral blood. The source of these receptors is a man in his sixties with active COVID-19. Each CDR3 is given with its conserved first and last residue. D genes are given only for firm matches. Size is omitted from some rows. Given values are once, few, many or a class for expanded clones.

cdr3_nt: TGTGCCAGCAGTTTATGGCAGGGGCCCTCCTACGAGCAGTACTTC; cdr3_aa: CASSLWQGPSYEQYF; v_call: TRBV28; d_call: .; clone_size: once; j_call: TRBJ2-7
cdr3_nt: TGTGCCAGCAGCTTAATAGCGGGCCTACGTGAGCAGTACTTC; cdr3_aa: CASSLIAGLREQYF; v_call: TRBV11-2; d_call: TRBD2; clone_size: .; j_call: TRBJ2-7
cdr3_nt: TGTGCCAGCCAACAGGGCAATCTCCGGGCCAACGTCCTGACTTTC; cdr3_aa: CASQQGNLRANVLTF; v_call: TRBV6-5; d_call: .; clone_size: .; j_call: TRBJ2-6
cdr3_nt: TGTGCCAGCAACAAAGTTGTGGGACTACAAGAGACCCAGTACTTC; cdr3_aa: CASNKVVGLQETQYF; v_call: TRBV28; d_call: TRBD2; clone_size: .; j_call: TRBJ2-5
cdr3_nt: TGTGCCAGTAGTATACCTTTCCTGGGGAGTGAGCAGTTCTTC; cdr3_aa: CASSIPFLGSEQFF; v_call: TRBV19; d_call: .; clone_size: .; j_call: TRBJ2-1
cdr3_nt: TGTGCCAGCTCTTTAGCCGGAGGCTACACCTTC; cdr3_aa: CASSLAGGYTF; v_call: TRBV19; d_call: .; clone_size: few; j_call: TRBJ1-2
cdr3_nt: TGTGCCAGCAGTTACGAGATAATGAACTATGGCTACACCTTC; cdr3_aa: CASSYEIMNYGYTF; v_call: TRBV6-6; d_call: .; clone_size: .; j_call: TRBJ1-2
cdr3_nt: TGTGCCAGCAGCTTAGGTTTGCAGGGGGCCAAAAACATTCAGTACTTC; cdr3_aa: CASSLGLQGAKNIQYF; v_call: TRBV7-9; d_call: .; clone_size: .; j_call: TRBJ2-4
cdr3_nt: TGTGCCAGCAAAGGAGGGAGCACAGATACGCAGTATTTT; cdr3_aa: CASKGGSTDTQYF; v_call: TRBV28; d_call: .; clone_size: .; j_call: TRBJ2-3
cdr3_nt: TGTGCCAGCAGCCTTCTAGCGGAGCAAGAGACCCAGTACTTC; cdr3_aa: CASSLLAEQETQYF; v_call: TRBV19; d_call: TRBD2; clone_size: .; j_call: TRBJ2-5
cdr3_nt: TGTGCCAGCTGTAAATTGCGGGAGGGCCCAGAGACCCAGTACTTC; cdr3_aa: CASCKLREGPETQYF; v_call: TRBV28; d_call: TRBD2; clone_size: .; j_call: TRBJ2-5
cdr3_nt: TGTGCCAGCAGCTCGCGGACTAGCGGGGCCGGGGAGCTGTTTTTT; cdr3_aa: CASSSRTSGAGELFF; v_call: TRBV28; d_call: TRBD2; clone_size: .; j_call: TRBJ2-2
cdr3_nt: TGTGCCAGCAGTTTTGCGGGAGTCGGGTACAATGAGCAGTTCTTC; cdr3_aa: CASSFAGVGYNEQFF; v_call: TRBV28; d_call: TRBD2; clone_size: .; j_call: TRBJ2-1
cdr3_nt: TGTGCCAGCAGCCCACCGGACAGGCCCCTACGCTACACCTTC; cdr3_aa: CASSPPDRPLRYTF; v_call: TRBV11-2; d_call: TRBD1; clone_size: few; j_call: TRBJ1-2
cdr3_nt: TGTGCCAGCAGCTCCGGGATGAAAGAGACCCAGTACTTC; cdr3_aa: CASSSGMKETQYF; v_call: TRBV7-2; d_call: .; clone_size: .; j_call: TRBJ2-5
cdr3_nt: TGCGCCAGCAGCTTGCGGACAGGCCGACGGGATTCACCCCTCCACTTT; cdr3_aa: CASSLRTGRRDSPLHF; v_call: TRBV5-1; d_call: TRBD1; clone_size: .; j_call: TRBJ1-6
cdr3_nt: TGTGCCAGCTCACCACCGGCAAATGAGCAGTTCTTC; cdr3_aa: CASSPPANEQFF; v_call: TRBV18; d_call: .; clone_size: once; j_call: TRBJ2-1
cdr3_nt: TGTGCCAGCACCCTAACAGGAAACGCTGAAGCTTTCTTT; cdr3_aa: CASTLTGNAEAFF; v_call: TRBV7-8; d_call: .; clone_size: .; j_call: TRBJ1-1
cdr3_nt: TGTGCCAGCAGCATGGGGCCGAGCACAGATACGCAGTATTTT; cdr3_aa: CASSMGPSTDTQYF; v_call: TRBV6-5; d_call: .; clone_size: .; j_call: TRBJ2-3
cdr3_nt: TGTGCCAGCAGCCGGATACAGTCGCCCACAACCGGTACGCAGTATTTT; cdr3_aa: CASSRIQSPTTGTQYF; v_call: TRBV3-1/TRBV3-2; d_call: .; clone_size: .; j_call: TRBJ2-3
cdr3_nt: TGTGCCAGCAGTTTCCTGGGAGACTATGGCTACACCTTC; cdr3_aa: CASSFLGDYGYTF; v_call: TRBV28; d_call: .; clone_size: .; j_call: TRBJ1-2
cdr3_nt: TGTGCCAGCAGTTACTTCCGGCGGGTTAGCTCCTACGAGCAGTACTTC; cdr3_aa: CASSYFRRVSSYEQYF; v_call: TRBV6-2/TRBV6-3; d_call: .; clone_size: .; j_call: TRBJ2-7
cdr3_nt: TGTGCCAGCAGCCCTCACAGGGGACTGAACACCGGGGAGCTGTTTTTT; cdr3_aa: CASSPHRGLNTGELFF; v_call: TRBV14; d_call: .; clone_size: .; j_call: TRBJ2-2
cdr3_nt: TGTGCCAGTAGTGTTCCGGGACAGGGTTACGAAAAACTGTTTTTT; cdr3_aa: CASSVPGQGYEKLFF; v_call: TRBV19; d_call: TRBD1; clone_size: .; j_call: TRBJ1-4
cdr3_nt: TGTGCCACCAGTCGGTCGGGAGGGCCCAACTCCTACAATGAGCAGTTCTTC; cdr3_aa: CATSRSGGPNSYNEQFF; v_call: TRBV24-1; d_call: TRBD2; clone_size: .; j_call: TRBJ2-1
cdr3_nt: TGTGCCAGCAGTGTAACTAGCGGGAGGATCGGGCACAATGAGCAGTTCTTC; cdr3_aa: CASSVTSGRIGHNEQFF; v_call: TRBV25-1; d_call: TRBD2; clone_size: .; j_call: TRBJ2-1
cdr3_nt: TGTGCCACCAGCGCCCCTAGCGGGAGTTTATCAGATACGCAGTATTTT; cdr3_aa: CATSAPSGSLSDTQYF; v_call: TRBV15; d_call: TRBD2; clone_size: .; j_call: TRBJ2-3
cdr3_nt: TGTGCCAGCAGCCAAGATTCGACTACCGAGCAGTACTTC; cdr3_aa: CASSQDSTTEQYF; v_call: TRBV4-2; d_call: .; clone_size: .; j_call: TRBJ2-7
cdr3_nt: TGCAGTGCGCGGAACACCGGGGAGCTGTTTTTT; cdr3_aa: CSARNTGELFF; v_call: TRBV20-1; d_call: .; clone_size: .; j_call: TRBJ2-2
cdr3_nt: TGTGCCAGCTCAGCCACCCCCGGGGTAGCGGGAGGGCCCTACGAGCAGTACTTC; cdr3_aa: CASSATPGVAGGPYEQYF; v_call: TRBV18; d_call: TRBD2; clone_size: .; j_call: TRBJ2-7
cdr3_nt: TGTGCCAGCAGCCCACGGGTCGGGGTCGGGACAGGGGAAAACAATGAGCAGTTCTTC; cdr3_aa: CASSPRVGVGTGENNEQFF; v_call: TRBV7-3; d_call: TRBD1; clone_size: .; j_call: TRBJ2-1
cdr3_nt: TGTGCCAGCAGTTACGGGTTAACCGGGGGATCCGGCTACACCTTC; cdr3_aa: CASSYGLTGGSGYTF; v_call: TRBV6-5; d_call: .; clone_size: .; j_call: TRBJ1-2
cdr3_nt: TGCGCCAGCACCGACAGGTTTTCCTCCTCCGGCTACACCTTC; cdr3_aa: CASTDRFSSSGYTF; v_call: TRBV10-2; d_call: .; clone_size: .; j_call: TRBJ1-2
cdr3_nt: TGTGCCAGCAGCTTGGGACCACTAGCGGTCCAAGAGACCCAGTACTTC; cdr3_aa: CASSLGPLAVQETQYF; v_call: TRBV5-6; d_call: TRBD2; clone_size: .; j_call: TRBJ2-5
cdr3_nt: TGTGCTAGTGGTTTGGGCGGTCCCAAAAACATTCAGTACTTC; cdr3_aa: CASGLGGPKNIQYF; v_call: TRBV12-5; d_call: .; clone_size: .; j_call: TRBJ2-4
cdr3_nt: TGTGCCAGCAGACCCGGGACTAGTCTCACAGATACGCAGTATTTT; cdr3_aa: CASRPGTSLTDTQYF; v_call: TRBV27; d_call: TRBD2; clone_size: .; j_call: TRBJ2-3
cdr3_nt: TGTGCCAGCATCCTGCAGGGGGCCTCCTACGAGCAGTACTTC; cdr3_aa: CASILQGASYEQYF; v_call: TRBV5-5; d_call: TRBD1; clone_size: .; j_call: TRBJ2-7
cdr3_nt: TGTGCCACCAGCAGTGGGACCAGGGGGCCGGGGGAGACCCAGTACTTC; cdr3_aa: CATSSGTRGPGETQYF; v_call: TRBV15; d_call: TRBD1; clone_size: .; j_call: TRBJ2-5
cdr3_nt: TGTGCCAGCACCCACGGACAGGGGGTTTACAATGAGCAGTTCTTC; cdr3_aa: CASTHGQGVYNEQFF; v_call: TRBV2; d_call: TRBD1; clone_size: once; j_call: TRBJ2-1
cdr3_nt: TGTGCCAGCAGTTTACCTCATCTAGCGGGTTACGAGCAGTACTTC; cdr3_aa: CASSLPHLAGYEQYF; v_call: TRBV28; d_call: TRBD2; clone_size: .; j_call: TRBJ2-7
cdr3_nt: TGCAGCGCTCAGGCCGGGGGAGTTAATTCACCCCTCCACTTT; cdr3_aa: CSAQAGGVNSPLHF; v_call: TRBV29-1; d_call: .; clone_size: .; j_call: TRBJ1-6
cdr3_nt: TGTGCCAGCAGCTATCGACGGGACTACAATGAGCAGTTCTTC; cdr3_aa: CASSYRRDYNEQFF; v_call: TRBV5-6; d_call: .; clone_size: .; j_call: TRBJ2-1
cdr3_nt: TGTGCCACCAGTGAGAATGACAGGGTCGGGAGCACCGGGGAGCTGTTTTTT; cdr3_aa: CATSENDRVGSTGELFF; v_call: TRBV24-1; d_call: .; clone_size: .; j_call: TRBJ2-2
cdr3_nt: TGTGCCAGCAGCTTAGAGCGGGAGGTTCGCGATACGCAGTATTTT; cdr3_aa: CASSLEREVRDTQYF; v_call: TRBV7-9; d_call: TRBD2; clone_size: .; j_call: TRBJ2-3
cdr3_nt: TGTGCCAGCAGTTACTCTGGACTAGCGGGGGGGCTGACCTACAATGAGCAGTTCTTC; cdr3_aa: CASSYSGLAGGLTYNEQFF; v_call: TRBV6-2/TRBV6-3; d_call: TRBD2; clone_size: .; j_call: TRBJ2-1
cdr3_nt: TGCGCCAGCAGCAAAGACAGGGGGTCGACAGATACGCAGTATTTT; cdr3_aa: CASSKDRGSTDTQYF; v_call: TRBV5-1; d_call: TRBD1; clone_size: .; j_call: TRBJ2-3
cdr3_nt: TGTGCCAGCAGAACGTTTCTAGCGGGGGGCAATGAGCAGTTCTTC; cdr3_aa: CASRTFLAGGNEQFF; v_call: TRBV27; d_call: TRBD2; clone_size: .; j_call: TRBJ2-1
cdr3_nt: TGTGCCAGCAGCTTAGGGGACAGGGTTAACAATGAGCAGTTCTTC; cdr3_aa: CASSLGDRVNNEQFF; v_call: TRBV7-6; d_call: TRBD1; clone_size: .; j_call: TRBJ2-1
cdr3_nt: TGTGCCAGCAGCTTGACCATCACTGACAATGAGCAGTTCTTC; cdr3_aa: CASSLTITDNEQFF; v_call: TRBV5-4; d_call: .; clone_size: .; j_call: TRBJ2-1
cdr3_nt: TGTGCTAGTGGTTTGCCACAGGGCCTTTCCTACGAGCAGTACTTC; cdr3_aa: CASGLPQGLSYEQYF; v_call: TRBV12-5; d_call: .; clone_size: .; j_call: TRBJ2-7
cdr3_nt: TGTGCCCTGGAGAGGGCGAACACTGAAGCTTTCTTT; cdr3_aa: CALERANTEAFF; v_call: TRBV30; d_call: .; clone_size: once; j_call: TRBJ1-1
cdr3_nt: TGCGCCAGCAGCTCCGGACTAGCGGCTACCTACGAGCAGTACTTC; cdr3_aa: CASSSGLAATYEQYF; v_call: TRBV5-1; d_call: TRBD2; clone_size: .; j_call: TRBJ2-7
cdr3_nt: TGTGCCAGCAGTTCTTTAGGGACTTCCTCCTACAATGAGCAGTTCTTC; cdr3_aa: CASSSLGTSSYNEQFF; v_call: TRBV28; d_call: .; clone_size: .; j_call: TRBJ2-1